This T cell receptor beta chain was documented in a study of T cell responses to AZD1222 COVID-19 vaccine. The CDR3 is made up of 15 amino acids. Germline V CDR1 and CDR2: SGHAT, FQNNGV. The V end lost 7 bases, the J end lost 1 base, and 16 bases lay between the germline ends. Assay used: immunoSEQ multiplex PCR; TCRdb lists only in-frame clones, some missing. The data hold approximately 140,000 clones, with 85% to 95% observed a single time. Details on this clone: Its target is unknown.

Study-wide results and caveats: Repertoire sampling was restricted to post-peak T cell response timepoints. An increase in Spike-specific TCR breadth and depth was observed after two AZD1222 doses. The reported proportion of spike-specific TCRs targeting unmutated variant regions was nearly half.

V usage is TRBV11-2 and J usage is TRBJ1-2; D is undetermined. Sequenced material: peripheral blood, taken on day 0 of AZD1222 vaccination. The sequence came from an adult in good health. The CDR3 region is CASNPVLGDNYGYTF. Written as DNA, the CDR3 is TGTGCCAGCAACCCAGTGTTAGGAGATAACTATGGCTACACCTTC.